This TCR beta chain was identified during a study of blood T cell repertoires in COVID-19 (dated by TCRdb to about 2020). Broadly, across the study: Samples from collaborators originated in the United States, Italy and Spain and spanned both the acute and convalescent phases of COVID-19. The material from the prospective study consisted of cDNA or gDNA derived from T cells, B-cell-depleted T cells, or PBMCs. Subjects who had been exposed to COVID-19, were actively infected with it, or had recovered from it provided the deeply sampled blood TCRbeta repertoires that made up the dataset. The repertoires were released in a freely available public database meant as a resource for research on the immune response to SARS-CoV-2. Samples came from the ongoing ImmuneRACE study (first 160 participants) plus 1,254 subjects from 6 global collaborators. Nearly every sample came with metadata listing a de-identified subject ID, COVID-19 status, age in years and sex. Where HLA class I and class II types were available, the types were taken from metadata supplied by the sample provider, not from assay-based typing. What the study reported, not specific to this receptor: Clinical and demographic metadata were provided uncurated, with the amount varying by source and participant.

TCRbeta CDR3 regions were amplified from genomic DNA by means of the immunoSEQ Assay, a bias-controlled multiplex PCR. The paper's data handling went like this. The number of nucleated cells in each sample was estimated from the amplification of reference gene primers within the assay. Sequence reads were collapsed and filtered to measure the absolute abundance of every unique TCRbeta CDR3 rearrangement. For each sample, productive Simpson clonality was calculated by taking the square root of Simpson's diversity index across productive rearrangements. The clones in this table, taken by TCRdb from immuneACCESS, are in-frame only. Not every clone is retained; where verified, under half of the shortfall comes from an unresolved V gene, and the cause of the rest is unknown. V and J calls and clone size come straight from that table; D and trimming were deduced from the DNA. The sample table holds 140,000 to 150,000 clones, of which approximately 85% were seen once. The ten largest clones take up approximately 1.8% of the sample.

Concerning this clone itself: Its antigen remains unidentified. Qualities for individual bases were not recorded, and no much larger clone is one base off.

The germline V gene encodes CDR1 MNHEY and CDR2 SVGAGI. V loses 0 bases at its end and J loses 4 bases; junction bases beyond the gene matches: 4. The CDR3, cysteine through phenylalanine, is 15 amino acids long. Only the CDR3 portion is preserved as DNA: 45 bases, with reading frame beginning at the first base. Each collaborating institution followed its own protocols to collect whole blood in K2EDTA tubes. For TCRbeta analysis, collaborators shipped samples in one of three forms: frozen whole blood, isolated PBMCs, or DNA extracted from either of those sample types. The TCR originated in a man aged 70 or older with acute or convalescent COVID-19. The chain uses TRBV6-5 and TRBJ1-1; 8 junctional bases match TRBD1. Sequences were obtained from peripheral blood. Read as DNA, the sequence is TGTGCCAGCAGTTACTCGGACAGGGTGCCCACTGAAGCTTTCTTT. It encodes CASSYSDRVPTEAFF.